This T cell receptor (beta chain) stems from a study of radiation and T cells in renal cell carcinoma. This CDR3 is 13 amino acids long. CDR1 is SGHVS, CDR2 FQNEAQ, per germline. The ends were cut back, 5 bases at V and 7 bases at J, with 14 bases in the middle. The time point denotes: blood 4 weeks post-SBRT, at nephrectomy. Treatment in this sample: 15 Gy SBRT to primary tumor, nephrectomy 4 weeks later. Nephrectomy followed 15 Gy stereotactic body radiation by 4 weeks. Blood was sampled at baseline, 2 weeks and 4 weeks after SBRT. The tumor was a clear cell renal cell carcinoma. Study-level results: Top tumor clonotypes rose in blood 2 weeks post-radiation, then contracted.

Profiled with immunoSEQ multiplex PCR; TCRdb holds only in-frame clones, not every one. This sample has roughly 45,000 clones; 82% occur once, and the top ten carry about 25%. A note on this clone: The target antigen is unknown.

The input for sequencing was blood, taken from a patient whose treatment included radiotherapy and nephrectomy. V is TRBV7-8 and J is TRBJ1-1; D is uncertain. This clonotype was obtained from a woman between 65 and 79 years old with renal cell carcinoma. The CDR3 loop reads CASSQERTGEAFF. Written as DNA, the CDR3 is TGTGCCAGCAGCCAAGAAAGGACGGGTGAAGCTTTCTTT.